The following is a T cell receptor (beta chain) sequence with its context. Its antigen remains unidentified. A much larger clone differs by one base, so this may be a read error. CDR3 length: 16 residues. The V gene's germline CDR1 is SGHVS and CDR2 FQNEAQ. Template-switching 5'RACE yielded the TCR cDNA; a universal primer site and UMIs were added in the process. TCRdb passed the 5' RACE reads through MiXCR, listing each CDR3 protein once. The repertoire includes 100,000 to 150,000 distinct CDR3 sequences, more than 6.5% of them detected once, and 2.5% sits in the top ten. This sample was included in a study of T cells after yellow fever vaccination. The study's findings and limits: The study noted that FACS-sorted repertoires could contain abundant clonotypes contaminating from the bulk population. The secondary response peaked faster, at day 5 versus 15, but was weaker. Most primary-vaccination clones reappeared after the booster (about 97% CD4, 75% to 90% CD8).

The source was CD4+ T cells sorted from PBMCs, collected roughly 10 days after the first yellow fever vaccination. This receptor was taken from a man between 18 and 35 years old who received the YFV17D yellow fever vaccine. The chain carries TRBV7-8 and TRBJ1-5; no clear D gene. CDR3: CASSSRGSRSKQPQHF. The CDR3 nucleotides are TGTGCCAGCAGCTCCAGAGGTAGCAGAAGCAAGCAGCCCCAGCATTTT. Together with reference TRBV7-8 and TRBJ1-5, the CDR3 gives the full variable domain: GAGVSQSPRYKVAKRGQDVALRCDPISGHVSLFWYQQALGQGPEFLTYFQNEAQLDKSGLPSDRFFAERPEGSVSTLKIQRTQQEDSAVYLCASSSRGSRSKQPQHFGDGTRLSIL.